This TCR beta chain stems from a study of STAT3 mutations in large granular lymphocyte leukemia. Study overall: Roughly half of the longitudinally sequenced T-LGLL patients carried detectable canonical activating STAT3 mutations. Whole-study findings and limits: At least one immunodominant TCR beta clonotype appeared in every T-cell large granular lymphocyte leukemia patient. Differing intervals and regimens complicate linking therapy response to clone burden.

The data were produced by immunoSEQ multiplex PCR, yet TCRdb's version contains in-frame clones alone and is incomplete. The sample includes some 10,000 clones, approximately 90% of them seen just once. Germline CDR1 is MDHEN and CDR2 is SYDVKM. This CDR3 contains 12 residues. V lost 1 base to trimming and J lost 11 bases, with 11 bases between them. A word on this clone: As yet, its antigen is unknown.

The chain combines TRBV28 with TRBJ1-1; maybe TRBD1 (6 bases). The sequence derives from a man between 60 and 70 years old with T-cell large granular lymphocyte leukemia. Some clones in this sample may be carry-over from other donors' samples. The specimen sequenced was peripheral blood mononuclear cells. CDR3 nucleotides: TGTGCCAGCAGTTTATCGACAGGCTGGGCTTTCTTT. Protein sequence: CASSLSTGWAFF.